The rows below give T cell receptor beta chains drawn from one sample of a study of blood T cell repertoires in COVID-19. Clones were read by immunoSEQ multiplex PCR, and TCRdb kept only the in-frame ones, dropping some. The sample has 330,000 or so clones, approximately 89% seen once. Source material: PBMCs or T cells enriched from blood (not recorded which). The receptors stem from a man younger than 40 who had recovered from COVID-19. CDR3s leave out the opening cysteine and the closing phenylalanine or tryptophan. Each record gives: V gene, D gene, CDR3 protein. D genes are given only for firm matches.

v_call: TRBV18; d_call: NA; cdr3_aa: ASSPGGDRSQPQH
v_call: TRBV7-8; d_call: NA; cdr3_aa: ASSLGREWYGYT
v_call: TRBV5-4; d_call: NA; cdr3_aa: ASSLNPGEAGGTQY
v_call: TRBV7-9; d_call: NA; cdr3_aa: ASSGRHEQY
v_call: TRBV5-5; d_call: NA; cdr3_aa: ASSLVRGGGNTIY
v_call: TRBV10-1; d_call: NA; cdr3_aa: ASSEPGYEQY
v_call: TRBV3-1/TRBV3-2; d_call: NA; cdr3_aa: ASSQEYVSRRGEDGYT
v_call: TRBV7-3; d_call: NA; cdr3_aa: ASRSKTNRVNEQF
v_call: TRBV19; d_call: TRBD1; cdr3_aa: ASSITGGEDSNQPQH
v_call: TRBV11-2; d_call: TRBD2; cdr3_aa: ASSTGLAATSTDTQY
v_call: TRBV9; d_call: NA; cdr3_aa: ASSAGTSGKNIQY
v_call: TRBV2; d_call: TRBD1; cdr3_aa: ASSVGQGSGNTIY
v_call: TRBV19; d_call: NA; cdr3_aa: ASSTQTGTEQF
v_call: TRBV24-1; d_call: NA; cdr3_aa: ATSDLRGYGYT
v_call: TRBV18; d_call: NA; cdr3_aa: ASSPPSRMNEQF
v_call: TRBV5-1; d_call: TRBD2; cdr3_aa: ASSNGLAGHEQY
v_call: TRBV12-3/TRBV12-4; d_call: NA; cdr3_aa: ASSLTSSYEQY
v_call: TRBV3-1/TRBV3-2; d_call: TRBD1; cdr3_aa: ASSQALTGGHTEAF
v_call: TRBV18; d_call: NA; cdr3_aa: ASSPVPTALSTDTQY
v_call: TRBV9; d_call: TRBD1; cdr3_aa: ASSRDRAMKETQY
v_call: TRBV9; d_call: NA; cdr3_aa: ASSVGEEENGYT
v_call: TRBV6-5; d_call: TRBD1; cdr3_aa: ASTGAGKTGELF
v_call: TRBV18; d_call: NA; cdr3_aa: ASSPRPGETDTQY
v_call: TRBV27; d_call: TRBD1; cdr3_aa: ASSYGTVYSYEQY
v_call: TRBV29-1; d_call: TRBD1; cdr3_aa: SVDRDTEAF
v_call: TRBV6-4; d_call: NA; cdr3_aa: ASSAAGSGANVLT
v_call: TRBV2; d_call: NA; cdr3_aa: ASRGDTEKLF
v_call: TRBV10-1; d_call: NA; cdr3_aa: ASMGSWASPDTQY
v_call: TRBV3-1/TRBV3-2; d_call: TRBD1; cdr3_aa: ASGWGQSSSYNSPLH
v_call: TRBV6-8; d_call: TRBD2; cdr3_aa: ASSYSSSGGDTDTQY
v_call: TRBV18; d_call: TRBD1; cdr3_aa: ASSNVGGQGAYGYT
v_call: TRBV19; d_call: NA; cdr3_aa: ASSTYSGLGEKLF